Detailed here is one TCR beta chain. Regions amplified from RNA transcripts were the TCR beta CDR3 regions. During a first-round RT-PCR of the TCR CDR3, the HTBI primer set was used. TCRdb passed the multiplex PCR reads through MiXCR, listing each CDR3 protein once. Here the sample spans about 280,000 distinct CDR3 sequences, approximately 26% being singletons. The length of the CDR3 is 15 residues. Per the germline V gene, CDR1 is MDHEN and CDR2 is SYDVKM. The V end was cut by 3 bases, the J end by 4 bases, with 16 bases between. These data are taken from a study of T cells in Graves' hyperthyroidism and ophthalmopathy.

The receptor was derived from a man aged 35-49 years with Graves' hyperthyroidism that later progressed to Graves' ophthalmopathy. The chain carries TRBV28 and TRBJ2-7, with D unresolved. Material for sequencing was blood. The CDR3 loop reads CASSLLGNTFYEQYF. DNA of the CDR3: TGTGCCAGCAGTTTGCTAGGTAATACGTTTTACGAGCAGTACTTC.